This TCR beta chain was sequenced during a study of CD8+ T cells in alopecia areata. About this clone: Its specificity is not known.

Following extraction, RNA underwent reverse transcription to cDNA, which served as the sequencing template. Sequencing used immunoSEQ multiplex PCR; TCRdb keeps in-frame clones, though not all of them. The profile shows 90,000 to 100,000 clones, more than 35% of them singletons. Those with alopecia areata gave lesional scalp punch biopsies and peripheral blood. CD4+ and CD8+ T cells were sorted from PBMCs. The CDR3 is made up of 15 amino acids. The V and J ends lost 1 base and 6 bases respectively, with 14 bases between them. Germline V gene sequence: CDR1 LNHNV, CDR2 YYDKDF (reference sequence). Whole-study results and caveats: For lesional scalp, especially alopecia totalis/universalis, clonality was higher than in normal scalp.

The sequenced sample was CD4+ T cells sorted from blood. The V gene is TRBV15, the J gene TRBJ2-3, with D maybe TRBD2 (6 bases). This clonotype was sampled from a human donor with alopecia areata. CDR3 protein: CATSRASGVGDTQYF. CDR3 nucleotides: TGTGCCACCAGCAGAGCCTCGGGGGTTGGGGATACGCAGTATTTT.